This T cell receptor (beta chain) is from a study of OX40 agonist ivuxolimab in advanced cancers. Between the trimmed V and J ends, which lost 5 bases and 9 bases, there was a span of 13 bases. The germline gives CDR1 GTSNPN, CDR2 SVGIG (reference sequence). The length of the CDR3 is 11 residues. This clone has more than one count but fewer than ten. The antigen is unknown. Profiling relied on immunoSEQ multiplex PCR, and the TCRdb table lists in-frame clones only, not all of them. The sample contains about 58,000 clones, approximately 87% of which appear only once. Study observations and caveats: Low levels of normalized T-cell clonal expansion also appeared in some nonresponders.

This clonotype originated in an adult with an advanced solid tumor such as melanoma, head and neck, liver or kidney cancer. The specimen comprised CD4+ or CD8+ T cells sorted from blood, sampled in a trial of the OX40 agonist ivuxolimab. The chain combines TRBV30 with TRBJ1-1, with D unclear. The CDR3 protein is CAWDGREKAFF. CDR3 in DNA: TGTGCCTGGGATGGACGCGAGAAAGCTTTCTTT.